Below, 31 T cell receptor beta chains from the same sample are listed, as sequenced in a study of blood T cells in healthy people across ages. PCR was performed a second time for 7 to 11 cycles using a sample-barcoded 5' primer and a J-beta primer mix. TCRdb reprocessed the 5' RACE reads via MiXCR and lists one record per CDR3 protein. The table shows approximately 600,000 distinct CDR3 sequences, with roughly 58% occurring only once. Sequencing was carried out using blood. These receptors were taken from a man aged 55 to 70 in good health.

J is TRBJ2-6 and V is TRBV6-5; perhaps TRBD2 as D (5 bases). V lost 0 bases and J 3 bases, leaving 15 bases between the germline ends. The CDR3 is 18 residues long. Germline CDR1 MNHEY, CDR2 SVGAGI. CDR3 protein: CASSYSAVGSGGANVLTF. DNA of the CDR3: TGTGCCAGCAGTTACTCGGCAGTGGGGAGTGGTGGGGCCAACGTCCTGACTTTC.

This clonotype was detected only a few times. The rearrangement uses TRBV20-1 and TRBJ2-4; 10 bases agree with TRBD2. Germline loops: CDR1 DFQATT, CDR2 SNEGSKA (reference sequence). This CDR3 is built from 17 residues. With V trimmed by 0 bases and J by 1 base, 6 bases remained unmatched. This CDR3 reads CSAREERGGLAKNIQYF. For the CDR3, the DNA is TGCAGTGCTAGAGAGGAGCGGGGGGGCCTGGCCAAAAACATTCAGTACTTC.

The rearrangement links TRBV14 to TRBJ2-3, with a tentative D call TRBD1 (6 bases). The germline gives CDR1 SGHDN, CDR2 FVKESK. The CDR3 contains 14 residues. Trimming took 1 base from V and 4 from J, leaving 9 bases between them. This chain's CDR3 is CASSQGTDADTQYF. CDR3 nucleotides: TGTGCCAGCAGCCAAGGGACAGACGCAGATACGCAGTATTTT.

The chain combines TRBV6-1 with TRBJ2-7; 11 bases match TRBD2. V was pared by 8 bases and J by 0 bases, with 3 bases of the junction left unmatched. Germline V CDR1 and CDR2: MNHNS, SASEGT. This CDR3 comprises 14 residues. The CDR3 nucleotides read TGTGCCAGCCTACTAGCGGGGGCCTCCTACGAGCAGTACTTC. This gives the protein CASLLAGASYEQYF.

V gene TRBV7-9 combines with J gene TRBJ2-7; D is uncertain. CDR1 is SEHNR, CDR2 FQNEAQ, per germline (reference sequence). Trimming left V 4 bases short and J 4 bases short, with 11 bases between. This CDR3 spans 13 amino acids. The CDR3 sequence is CASSSESVYEQYF. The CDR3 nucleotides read TGTGCCAGCAGCTCCGAATCGGTATACGAGCAGTACTTC.

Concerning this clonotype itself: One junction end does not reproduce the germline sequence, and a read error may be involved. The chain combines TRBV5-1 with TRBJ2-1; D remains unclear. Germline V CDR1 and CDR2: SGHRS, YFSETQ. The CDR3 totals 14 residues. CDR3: CASSLVGGYNEQFF. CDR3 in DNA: TGTGCCAGCAGCTTAGTCGGTGGGTACAATGAGCAGTTCTTC.

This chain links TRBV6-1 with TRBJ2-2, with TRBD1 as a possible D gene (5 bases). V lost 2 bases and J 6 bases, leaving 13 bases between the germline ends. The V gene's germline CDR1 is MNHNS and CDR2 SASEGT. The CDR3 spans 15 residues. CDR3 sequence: CASSELAGRAGELFF. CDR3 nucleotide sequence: TGTGCCAGCAGTGAATTGGCAGGGCGCGCCGGGGAGCTGTTTTTT.

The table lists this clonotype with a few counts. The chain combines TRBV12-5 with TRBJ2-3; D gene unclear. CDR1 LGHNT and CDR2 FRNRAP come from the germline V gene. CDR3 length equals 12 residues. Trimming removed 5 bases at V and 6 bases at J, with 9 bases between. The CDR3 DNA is TGTGCTAGTGGTCCCGAATGGGATACGCAGTATTTT. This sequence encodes CASGPEWDTQYF.

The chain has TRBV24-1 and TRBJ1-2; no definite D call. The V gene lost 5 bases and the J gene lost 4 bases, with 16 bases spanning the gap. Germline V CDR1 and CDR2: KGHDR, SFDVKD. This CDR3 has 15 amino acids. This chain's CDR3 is CATSGYTNGVYGYTF. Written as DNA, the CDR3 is TGTGCCACCAGTGGGTACACCAATGGCGTCTATGGCTACACCTTC.

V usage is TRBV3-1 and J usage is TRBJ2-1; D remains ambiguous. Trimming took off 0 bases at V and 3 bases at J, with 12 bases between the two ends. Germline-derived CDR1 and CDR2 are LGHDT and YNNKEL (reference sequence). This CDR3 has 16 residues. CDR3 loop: CASSQEWSADYNEQFF. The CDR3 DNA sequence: TGTGCCAGCAGCCAAGAGTGGTCGGCAGACTACAATGAGCAGTTCTTC.

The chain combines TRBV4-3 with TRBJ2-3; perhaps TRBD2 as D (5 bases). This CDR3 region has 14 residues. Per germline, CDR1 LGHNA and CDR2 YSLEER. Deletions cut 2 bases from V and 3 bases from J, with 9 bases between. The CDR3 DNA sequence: TGCGCCAGCAGCCAACGGGGAACGACAGATACGCAGTATTTT. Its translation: CASSQRGTTDTQYF.

The CDR3 sequence: CASSFAGTGTGETQYF. CDR3 DNA sequence: TGTGCCAGCAGCTTCGCCGGGACAGGGACGGGAGAGACCCAGTACTTC. The rearrangement links TRBV7-9 to TRBJ2-5, with 9 bases fitting TRBD1. V gave up 3 bases and J gave up 4 bases; unmatched junction bases: 9. There are 16 residues in the CDR3. The germline V gene encodes CDR1 SEHNR and CDR2 FQNEAQ (reference sequence).

DNA for the CDR3: TGTGCCAGCAGTTTGACCGGTAGCACAGATACGCAGTATTTT. It encodes CASSLTGSTDTQYF. This rearrangement joins TRBV12-3 or TRBV12-4 to TRBJ2-3; D is unresolved. The CDR3 has 14 amino acids. The ends were cut back, 3 bases at V and 0 bases at J, with 7 bases in the middle.

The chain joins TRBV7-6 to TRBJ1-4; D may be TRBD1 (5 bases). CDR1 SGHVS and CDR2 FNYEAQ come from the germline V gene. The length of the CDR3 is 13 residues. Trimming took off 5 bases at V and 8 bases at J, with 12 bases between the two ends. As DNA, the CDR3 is TGTGCCAGCAGCGCCCCCAGGGCAGAAAAACTGTTTTTT. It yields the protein CASSAPRAEKLFF.

As DNA, the CDR3 is TGTGCCATCATGGCAAGGGACACCGGGGAGCTGTTTTTT. Protein product: CAIMARDTGELFF. The chain uses TRBV10-3 and TRBJ2-2; no reliable D call. Trimming removed 7 bases at V and 3 bases at J, with 9 bases between. The CDR3 is 13 residues long. Per the germline V gene, CDR1 is ENHRY and CDR2 is SYGVKD.

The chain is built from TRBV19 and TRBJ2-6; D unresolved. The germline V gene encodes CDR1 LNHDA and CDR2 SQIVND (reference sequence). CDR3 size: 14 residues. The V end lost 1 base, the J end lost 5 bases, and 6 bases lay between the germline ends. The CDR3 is CASSIGARANVLTF. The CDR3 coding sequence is TGTGCCAGTAGTATAGGTGCCCGGGCCAACGTCCTGACTTTC. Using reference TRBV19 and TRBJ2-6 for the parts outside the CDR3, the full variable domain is DGGITQSPKYLFRKEGQNVTLSCEQNLNHDAMYWYRQDPGQGLRLIYYSQIVNDFQKGDIAEGYSVSREKKESFPLTVTSAQKNPTAFYLCASSIGARANVLTFGAGSRLTVL.

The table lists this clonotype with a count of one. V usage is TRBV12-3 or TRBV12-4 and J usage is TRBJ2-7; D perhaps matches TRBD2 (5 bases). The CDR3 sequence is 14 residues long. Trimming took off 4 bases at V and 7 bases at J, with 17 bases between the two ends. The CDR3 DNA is TGTGCCAGCAGTTCCCTAGCAGACGTCGGTGAGCAGTACTTC. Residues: CASSSLADVGEQYF.

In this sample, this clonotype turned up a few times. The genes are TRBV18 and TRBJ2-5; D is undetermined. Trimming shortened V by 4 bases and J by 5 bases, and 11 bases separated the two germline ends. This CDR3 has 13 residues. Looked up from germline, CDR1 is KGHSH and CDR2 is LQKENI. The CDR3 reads CASSRGPEETQYF. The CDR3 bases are TGTGCCAGCTCACGCGGCCCGGAGGAGACCCAGTACTTC.

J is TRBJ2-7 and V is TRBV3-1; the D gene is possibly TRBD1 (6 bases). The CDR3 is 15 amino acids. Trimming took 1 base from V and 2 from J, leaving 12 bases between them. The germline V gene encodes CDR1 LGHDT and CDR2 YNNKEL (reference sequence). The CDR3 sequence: CASSQVPGAAYEQYF. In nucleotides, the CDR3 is TGTGCCAGCAGCCAAGTTCCAGGGGCCGCCTACGAGCAGTACTTC.

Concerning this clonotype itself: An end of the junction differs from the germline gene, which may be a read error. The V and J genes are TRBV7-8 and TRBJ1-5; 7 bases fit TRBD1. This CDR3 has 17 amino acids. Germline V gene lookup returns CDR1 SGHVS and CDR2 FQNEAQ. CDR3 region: CASSSAGTVDSNQPQHF. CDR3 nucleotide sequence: TGCGCCAGCAGCTCAGCCGGGACAGTAGATAGCAATCAGCCCCAGCATTTT.

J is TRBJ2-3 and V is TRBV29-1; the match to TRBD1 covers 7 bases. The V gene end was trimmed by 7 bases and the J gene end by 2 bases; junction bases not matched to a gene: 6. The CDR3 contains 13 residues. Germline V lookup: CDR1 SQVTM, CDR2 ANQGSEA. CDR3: CSAIQGNTDTQYF. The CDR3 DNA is TGCAGCGCTATACAGGGGAACACAGATACGCAGTATTTT.

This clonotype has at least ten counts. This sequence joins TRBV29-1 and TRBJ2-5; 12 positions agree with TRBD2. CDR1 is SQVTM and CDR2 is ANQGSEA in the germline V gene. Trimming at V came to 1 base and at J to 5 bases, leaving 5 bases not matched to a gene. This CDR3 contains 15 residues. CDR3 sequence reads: CSVEGPSGGGETQYF. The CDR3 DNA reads TGCAGCGTTGAAGGTCCTAGCGGGGGGGGGGAGACCCAGTACTTC.

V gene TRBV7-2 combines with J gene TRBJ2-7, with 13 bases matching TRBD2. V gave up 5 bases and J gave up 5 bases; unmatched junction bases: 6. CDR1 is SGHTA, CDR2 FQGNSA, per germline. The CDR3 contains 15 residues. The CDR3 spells CASSPRLAGGNEQYF. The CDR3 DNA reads TGTGCCAGCAGCCCCCGACTAGCGGGAGGCAACGAGCAGTACTTC.

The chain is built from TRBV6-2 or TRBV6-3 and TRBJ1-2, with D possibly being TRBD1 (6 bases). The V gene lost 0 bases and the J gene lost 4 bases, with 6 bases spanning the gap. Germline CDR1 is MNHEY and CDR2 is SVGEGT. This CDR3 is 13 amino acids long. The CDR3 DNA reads TGTGCCAGCAGTTACTCACAGGGCTATGGCTACACCTTC. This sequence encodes CASSYSQGYGYTF.

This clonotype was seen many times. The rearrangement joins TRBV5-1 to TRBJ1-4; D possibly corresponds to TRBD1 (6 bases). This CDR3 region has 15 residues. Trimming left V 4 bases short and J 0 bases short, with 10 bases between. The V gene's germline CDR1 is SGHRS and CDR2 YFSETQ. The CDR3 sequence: CASSTGHPTNEKLFF. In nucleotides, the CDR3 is TGCGCCAGCAGCACGGGACACCCAACTAATGAAAAACTGTTTTTT.

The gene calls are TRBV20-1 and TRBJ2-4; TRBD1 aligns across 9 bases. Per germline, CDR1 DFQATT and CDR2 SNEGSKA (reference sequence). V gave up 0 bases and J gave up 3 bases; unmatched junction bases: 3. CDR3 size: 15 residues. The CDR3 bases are TGCAGTGCTAGAGATGGGGGACAGGGCAAAAACATTCAGTACTTC. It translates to CSARDGGQGKNIQYF.

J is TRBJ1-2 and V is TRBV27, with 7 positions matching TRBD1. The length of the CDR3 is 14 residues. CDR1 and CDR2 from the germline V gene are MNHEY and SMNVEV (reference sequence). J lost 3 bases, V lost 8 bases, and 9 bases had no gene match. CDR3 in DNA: TGTGCCAGCGGTCCCAACAGGGGCTACTATGGCTACACCTTC. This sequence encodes CASGPNRGYYGYTF.

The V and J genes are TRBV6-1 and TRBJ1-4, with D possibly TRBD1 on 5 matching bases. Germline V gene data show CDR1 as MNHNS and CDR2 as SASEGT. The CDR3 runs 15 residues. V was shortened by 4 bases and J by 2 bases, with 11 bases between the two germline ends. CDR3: CASSVPGRTNEKLFF. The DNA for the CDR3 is TGTGCCAGCAGTGTTCCGGGACGGACTAATGAAAAACTGTTTTTT.

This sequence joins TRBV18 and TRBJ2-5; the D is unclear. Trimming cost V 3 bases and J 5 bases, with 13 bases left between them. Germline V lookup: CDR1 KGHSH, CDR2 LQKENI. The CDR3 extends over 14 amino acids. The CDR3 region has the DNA TGTGCCAGCTCACCTCCGGCTACTGTCGAGACCCAGTACTTC. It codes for CASSPPATVETQYF.

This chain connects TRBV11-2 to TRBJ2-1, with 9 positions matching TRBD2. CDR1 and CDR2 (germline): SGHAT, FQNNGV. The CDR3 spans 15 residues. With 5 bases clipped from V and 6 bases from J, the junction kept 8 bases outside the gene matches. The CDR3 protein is CASSSGGQPVNEQFF. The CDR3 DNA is TGTGCCAGCAGCAGCGGGGGGCAGCCTGTCAATGAGCAGTTCTTC.

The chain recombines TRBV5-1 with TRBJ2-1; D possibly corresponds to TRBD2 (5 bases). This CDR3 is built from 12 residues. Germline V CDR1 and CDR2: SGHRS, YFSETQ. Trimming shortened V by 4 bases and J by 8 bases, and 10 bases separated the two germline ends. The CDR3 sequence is CASSTEGDEQFF. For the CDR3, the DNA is TGCGCCAGCAGCACCGAGGGTGATGAGCAGTTCTTC.